This T cell receptor beta chain is from a study of cytomegalovirus exposure and HLA in healthy donors (dated by TCRdb to 2016 to 2017). For the wider study: An earlier analysis of some 600 of the donors reported 250 to 300 Gb of sequence data and 117 million unique TCR beta sequences obtained from about 200 million T cells. An early release covering about 600 HLA-typed donors comprised approximately 300 gigabases of sequencing data and 85 million to 100 million unique TCR sequences. Among the 398 genotyped donors, about 85% belonged to the genetic ancestry cluster associated with self-reported Caucasian donors. The study was designed to test whether signatures of past pathogen exposure could be identified by cataloging public T cell receptors. The study used immunosequencing to profile the T cell repertoires of several hundred subjects and linked those repertoires to cytomegalovirus serostatus. Besides the first cohort of roughly 700 subjects, a separate validation cohort made up of over 95 different subjects was used. High-throughput TCR immunosequencing, statistical association of individual TCRs with disease status, and machine learning were combined to predict cytomegalovirus infection status. A later analysis re-analyzed previously published TCR beta repertoires from approximately 700 donors and added high-resolution HLA genotyping to study TCR occurrence patterns. Rather than using new phenotypic data, the later analysis identified candidate immune exposures from TCR beta sequences and from how often those sequences occurred across donors. To decide whether each TCR beta V gene segment behaved as functional or pseudogenic, an earlier analysis of approximately 620 of the donors relied on high-throughput TCR beta sequencing. Donor age, sex, ethnicity and CMV serostatus were collected together with the repertoire data. A later genetic analysis used genome-wide SNP genotypes for 398 of the 666 donors, treating that subset as a discovery cohort. All discovery cohort repertoires had been generated using a single sequencing platform. Class I and class II HLA loci were covered by the typing at four-digit resolution. Typing coverage differed by locus: A, B, C, DRB1 and DQB1 were typed in about 620-640 donors, DQA1 in 500 to 550, DPA1 in 600 to 610, and DPB1 in approximately 450. Four to six DR-DQ haplotypes were handled as single units for association and clustering, since linkage in the cohort was strong. Across about 380 genotyped donors of the cohort, an average of approximately 240,000 unique TCR beta nucleotide sequences per donor were sequenced, and approximately 17% of those sequences were non-productive. What the authors observed across the whole study: A later analysis reported that several top co-occurrence clusters appeared linked to parvovirus B19, influenza, CMV and Epstein-Barr virus. Immune exposure information for the cohort was limited to CMV serostatus. In a later analysis, TCR association rates were found to vary across HLA loci, with the most associated TCRs seen for DRB1 alleles and the fewest for HLA-C alleles. In a later genetic analysis, a missense DCLRE1C variant was associated with V-gene and J-gene trimming of TCR beta chains, and the association was replicated in an independent cohort. Only TCR beta chains were sequenced in this cohort, and the absence of alpha or paired-chain data limited detectable features. In an earlier analysis of approximately 590 of the donors, most TCR beta V segments appeared in productive rearrangements about 90% or about 30% of the time, broadly matching IMGT annotations. Most CMV-associated TCR beta chains appeared to be HLA-restricted in a later analysis, and the HLA associations seemed to be driven largely by CMV exposure. Linkage disequilibrium might explain the correlated functional status among segregating V segments, but an unknown experimental factor could not be excluded. Cytomegalovirus status was reported to be diagnosed by the classifier with high specificity and sensitivity in both the original and validation cohorts. Strong co-occurrence of HLA alleles, especially DR and DQ, made assigning TCR associations to individual alleles difficult. In a later analysis, HLA-associated TCR beta chains were found to be more clonally expanded and to have lower generation probabilities than equally common non-associated chains. The study gave a list of over 150 TCR beta chains associated with cytomegalovirus. Some IMGT-functional V segments, including TRBV6-2 and TRBV6-3, could not be distinguished by the 87-base-pair reads and were therefore excluded. Presence/absence analyses assumed roughly uniform sequencing depth across donors, an assumption that may not hold. A few of the identified cytomegalovirus-associated TCR beta chains were confirmed in vitro to be specific for cytomegalovirus antigens. A further reported finding was that TCR beta sequences accurately predicted the HLA-A and HLA-B alleles for most subjects in the first cohort. HLA typing was unavailable for some donors at each locus, so association tests used only the typed subset. In a later analysis, some 18,000 TCR beta sequences were associated with specific HLA alleles at a false discovery rate of 0.05. Most TCR sequences were observed very rarely across donors, whereas some public TCRs were present in many individuals. The sequencing pipeline was judged likely to have produced a cluster of highly shared sequence variants as a technical artifact. The authors suggested that the approach could potentially be extended to other disease states and immunological phenotypes. In a later genetic analysis, fewer N-insertions in productive TCRs were reported among donors in an Asian-associated ancestry cluster than the approximately 710-donor mean. Over 15 rarely observed V segments, including chromosome 9 orphons, were excluded from the earlier analysis of a few hundred of the donors because counts were too low.

With regard to this clone: There is no known antigen for this receptor. Base qualities are missing; no much larger clone stands one base away.

The library was made by the immunoSEQ multiplex PCR assay. The multiplex PCR relied on a mix of 60 forward primers for TCR Vbeta segments and 13 reverse primers for TCR Jbeta segments. A multiplex PCR assay on genomic DNA amplified the CDR3 region of rearranged TCR beta genes. The amplified TCR beta libraries were sequenced on the Illumina HiSeq System as 87-base-pair reads. The original methods were these. A later analysis counted about 80 million unique TCR beta chains across the 650 to 700 repertoires, and some 11 million of these chains were shared by at least two donors. A nearest-neighbor algorithm error-corrected the raw reads and collapsed the reads into unique sequences, merging closely related sequences to remove PCR and sequencing errors. V, D and J gene segments were assigned by aligning CDR3 sequences to IMGT reference sequences. For a sequence to be retained, a match of at least six nucleotides to both a V gene segment and a J gene segment was required. A rearrangement was called productive if the CDR3 had no stop codons and remained in frame with V and J, and every other rearrangement was called non-productive. CDR3 was defined by IMGT convention, running from the second conserved V-encoded cysteine to the conserved J-encoded phenylalanine. The earlier analysis of roughly 590 of the donors excluded any sequence lacking an unambiguous match to a single V gene segment. In an earlier analysis of several hundred of the donors, V segments were called functional above 56.7% productive rearrangements and were called segregating when the between-donor standard deviation exceeded 5%. A statistical classification framework was built for diagnosing cytomegalovirus status from the catalog of TCR beta chain sequences. A later analysis assigned V and J genes by comparing TCR nucleotide sequences with IMGT/GENE-DB human TR gene sequences. In a later analysis, CDR3 sequences and most-parsimonious VDJ recombination scenarios were assigned using the TCRdist pipeline. In a later analysis, each TCR beta chain was defined by its CDR3 amino acid sequence together with its V-gene family, and reads without a unique V-gene family were excluded. As a way to deal with suspected cross-contamination and a sequencing artifact, a later analysis dropped 640 or so nucleotide sequences that were highly shared and had low generation probability. For each public chain, a later analysis derived a clonal expansion index from normalized ranks of inferred template counts within each repertoire. In a later analysis, generation probabilities were computed with a VDJ recombination model fitted to out-of-frame rearrangements, and the resulting probabilities were checked against IGoR. In a later analysis, hypergeometric tests were used to score TCR-TCR, TCR-HLA and TCR-CMV co-occurrence, with a repertoire-size bias correction applied to TCR pairs. To estimate false discovery rates, a later analysis permuted the HLA or CMV assignments 20 times. A later analysis grouped co-occurring TCRs with DBSCAN, adding TCRdist sequence similarity when clustering within HLA-allele-positive subsets. Repertoires with fewer than 30,000 or more than 120,000 public chains were left out of co-occurrence clustering, as were a handful of repertoires with anomalous nucleotide sharing. As stored in TCRdb, this immuneACCESS dataset retains in-frame rearrangements with V and J assigned. A fraction of the clones does not appear; measured against another copy, unresolved V genes explain less than half of the discrepancy, and the remainder lacks a known reason. D and trimming come from the DNA, and the V and J calls and clone size come from that table. The sample table holds about 170,000 clones, of which roughly 80% were seen once. Roughly 2% of the sample lies in the top ten.

Inclusive of the bounding cysteine and phenylalanine, the CDR3 is 12 residues long. This entry keeps only the CDR3 DNA: 36 bases, framed from base 1. CDR1 SEHNR and CDR2 FQNEAQ are derived from the germline V gene (reference sequence). V is pared back by 9 bases and J by 7 bases, with 15 bases lying between the germline termini. The cohort was made up of about 670 healthy bone marrow donors. At the time of sampling, all cohort members were nominally healthy, though unrecorded immune exposures were likely present. The donor was CMV seronegative and was included in the group of a few hundred seronegative cohort members. Every donor gave a peripheral blood sample, and the peripheral blood mononuclear cells from that sample were used for TCR beta sequencing. Genomic DNA extraction from the blood cell samples was performed with the Qiagen DNeasy Blood Extraction Kit.

This sequence uses TRBV7-9 and TRBJ1-2; the D gene is possibly TRBD1, with 5 bases matching. This TCR derives from a female donor in good health and CMV-seronegative. The sample taken for sequencing was PBMCs. The bases read TGTGCCAGGGAACCCCCCGGGGGTGGCTACACCTTC. This translates into CAREPPGGGYTF.